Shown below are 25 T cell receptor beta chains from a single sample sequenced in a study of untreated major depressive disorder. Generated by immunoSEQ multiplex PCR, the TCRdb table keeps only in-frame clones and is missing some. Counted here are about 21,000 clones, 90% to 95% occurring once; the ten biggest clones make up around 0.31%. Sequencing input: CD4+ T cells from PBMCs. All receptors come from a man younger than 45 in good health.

The CDR3 nucleotides read TGTGCCAGCAGTTACGGACAGGGACCTTACGAGCAGTACTTC. Amino acids: CASSYGQGPYEQYF. The V gene is TRBV6-6, the J gene TRBJ2-7; the match to TRBD1 covers 8 bases. V trimming: 2 bases; J trimming: 4 bases; junction bases outside the gene matches: 4. The CDR3 is 14 residues long. CDR1 MNHNY and CDR2 SVGAGI come from the germline V gene (reference sequence).

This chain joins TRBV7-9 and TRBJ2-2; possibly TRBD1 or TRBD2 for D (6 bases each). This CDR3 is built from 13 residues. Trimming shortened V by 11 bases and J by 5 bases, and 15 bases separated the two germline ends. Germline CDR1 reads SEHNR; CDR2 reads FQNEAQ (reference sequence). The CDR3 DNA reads TGTGCCCATGGAGGGGGTCGGACCGGGGAGCTGTTTTTT. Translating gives CAHGGGRTGELFF.

Here the CDR3 reads CASSPRDANYGYTF. The CDR3 DNA follows: TGCGCCAGCAGTCCCCGGGACGCAAACTATGGCTACACCTTC. The chain employs TRBV5-1 and TRBJ1-2; tentative D call: TRBD1 (5 bases). V lost 5 bases and J lost 2, with 13 bases in between. The CDR3 runs to 14 residues. Germline lookup yields CDR1 SGHRS and CDR2 YFSETQ.

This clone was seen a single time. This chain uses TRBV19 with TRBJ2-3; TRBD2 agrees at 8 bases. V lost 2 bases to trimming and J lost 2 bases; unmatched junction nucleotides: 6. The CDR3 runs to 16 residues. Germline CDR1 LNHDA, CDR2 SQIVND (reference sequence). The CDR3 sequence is CASSIRAGALTDTQYF. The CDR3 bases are TGTGCCAGTAGTATAAGAGCGGGAGCCCTCACAGATACGCAGTATTTT.

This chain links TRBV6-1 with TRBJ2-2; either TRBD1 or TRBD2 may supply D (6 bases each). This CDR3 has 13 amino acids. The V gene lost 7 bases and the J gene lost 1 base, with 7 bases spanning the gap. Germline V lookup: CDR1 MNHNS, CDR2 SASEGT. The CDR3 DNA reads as TGTGCCAGCAAGGGGGGGAACACCGGGGAGCTGTTTTTT. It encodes CASKGGNTGELFF.

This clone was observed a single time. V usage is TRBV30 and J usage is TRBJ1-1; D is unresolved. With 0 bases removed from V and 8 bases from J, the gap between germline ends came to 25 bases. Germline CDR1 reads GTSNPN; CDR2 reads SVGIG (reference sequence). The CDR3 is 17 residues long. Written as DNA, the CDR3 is TGTGCCTGGAGTGTACCCTACCTCACATGGACGACATCGGAAGCTTTCTTT. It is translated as CAWSVPYLTWTTSEAFF.

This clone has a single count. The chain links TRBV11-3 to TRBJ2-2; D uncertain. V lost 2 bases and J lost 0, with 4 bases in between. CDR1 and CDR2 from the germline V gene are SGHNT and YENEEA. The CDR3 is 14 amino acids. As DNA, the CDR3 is TGTGCCAGCAGCTTAAGAACGAACACCGGGGAGCTGTTTTTT. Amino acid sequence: CASSLRTNTGELFF. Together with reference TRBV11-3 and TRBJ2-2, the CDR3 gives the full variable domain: EAGVVQSPRYKIIEKKQPVAFWCNPISGHNTLYWYLQNLGQGPELLIRYENEEAVDDSQLPKDRFSAERLKGVDSTLKIQPAELGDSAVYLCASSLRTNTGELFFGEGSRLTVL.

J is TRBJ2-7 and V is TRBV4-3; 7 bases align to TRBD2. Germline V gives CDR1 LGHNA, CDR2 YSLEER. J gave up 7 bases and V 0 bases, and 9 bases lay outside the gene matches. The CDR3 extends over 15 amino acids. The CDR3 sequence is CASSQDQGGSGEQYF. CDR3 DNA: TGCGCCAGCAGCCAAGATCAAGGCGGGAGCGGTGAGCAGTACTTC.

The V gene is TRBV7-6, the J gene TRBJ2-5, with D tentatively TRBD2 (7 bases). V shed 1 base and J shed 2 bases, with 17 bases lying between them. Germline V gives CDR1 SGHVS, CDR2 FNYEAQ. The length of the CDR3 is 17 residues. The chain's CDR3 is CASSLGPWGGSQETQYF. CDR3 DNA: TGTGCCAGCAGCTTAGGTCCGTGGGGGGGCTCTCAAGAGACCCAGTACTTC. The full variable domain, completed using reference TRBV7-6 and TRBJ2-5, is GAGVSQSPRYKVTKRGQDVALRCDPISGHVSLYWYRQALGQGPEFLTYFNYEAQQDKSGLPNDRFSAERPEGSISTLTIQRTEQRDSAMYRCASSLGPWGGSQETQYFGPGTRLLVL.

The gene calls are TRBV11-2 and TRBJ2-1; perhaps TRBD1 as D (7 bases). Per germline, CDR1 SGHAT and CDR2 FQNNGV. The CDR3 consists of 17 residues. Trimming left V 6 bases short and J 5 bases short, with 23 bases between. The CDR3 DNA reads TGTGCCAGCAGGCCCATAAGGGGGGACAGTCCAAACAATGAGCAGTTCTTC. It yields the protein CASRPIRGDSPNNEQFF.

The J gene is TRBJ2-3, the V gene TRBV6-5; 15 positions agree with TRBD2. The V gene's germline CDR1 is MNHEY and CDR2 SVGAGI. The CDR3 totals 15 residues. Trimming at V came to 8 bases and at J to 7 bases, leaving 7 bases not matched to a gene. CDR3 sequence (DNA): TGTGCCAGCCGCGGACTAGCGGGAGGGGTAAATACGCAGTATTTT. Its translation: CASRGLAGGVNTQYF.

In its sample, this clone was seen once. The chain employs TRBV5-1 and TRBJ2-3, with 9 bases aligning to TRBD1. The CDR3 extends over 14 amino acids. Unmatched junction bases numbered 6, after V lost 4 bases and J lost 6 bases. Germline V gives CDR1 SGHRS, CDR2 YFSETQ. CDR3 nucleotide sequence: TGCGCCAGCAGCCTGGGACAGGGAGGGGATACGCAGTATTTT. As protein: CASSLGQGGDTQYF.

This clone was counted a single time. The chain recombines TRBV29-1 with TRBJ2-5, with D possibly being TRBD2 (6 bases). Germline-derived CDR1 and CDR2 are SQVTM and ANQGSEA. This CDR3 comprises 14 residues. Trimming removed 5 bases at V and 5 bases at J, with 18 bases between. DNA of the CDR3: TGCAGCGTTTACGACTGGACCGGAGGGGAGACCCAGTACTTC. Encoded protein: CSVYDWTGGETQYF.

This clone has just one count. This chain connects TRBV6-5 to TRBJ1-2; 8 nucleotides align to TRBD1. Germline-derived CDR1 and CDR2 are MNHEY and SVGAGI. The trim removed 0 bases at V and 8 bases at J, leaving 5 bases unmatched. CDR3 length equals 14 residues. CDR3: CASSYSYRGNGYTF. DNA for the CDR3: TGTGCCAGCAGTTACTCGTACAGGGGGAACGGCTACACCTTC.

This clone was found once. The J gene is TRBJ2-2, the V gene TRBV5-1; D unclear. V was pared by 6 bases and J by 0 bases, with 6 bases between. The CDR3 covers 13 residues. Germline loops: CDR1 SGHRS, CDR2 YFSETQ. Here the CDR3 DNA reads TGCGCCAGCACAGGAGCGAACACCGGGGAGCTGTTTTTT. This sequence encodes CASTGANTGELFF.

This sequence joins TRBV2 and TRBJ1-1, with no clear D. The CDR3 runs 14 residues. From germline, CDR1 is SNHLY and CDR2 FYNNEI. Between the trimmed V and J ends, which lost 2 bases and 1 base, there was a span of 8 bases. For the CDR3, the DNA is TGTGCCAGCAGTGAAAGCAGGAGGAACACTGAAGCTTTCTTT. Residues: CASSESRRNTEAFF.

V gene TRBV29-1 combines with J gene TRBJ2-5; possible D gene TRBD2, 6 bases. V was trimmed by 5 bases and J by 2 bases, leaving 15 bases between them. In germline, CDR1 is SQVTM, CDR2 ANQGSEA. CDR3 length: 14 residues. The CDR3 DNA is TGCAGCGTTCTACCCCGGGACTTTCAAGAGACCCAGTACTTC. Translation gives CSVLPRDFQETQYF.

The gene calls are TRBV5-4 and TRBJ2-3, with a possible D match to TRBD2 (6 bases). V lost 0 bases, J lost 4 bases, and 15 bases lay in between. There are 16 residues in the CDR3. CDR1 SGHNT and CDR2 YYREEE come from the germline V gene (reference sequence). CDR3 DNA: TGTGCCAGCAGCTTGGCGGGGGAAGTCAGTGCAGATACGCAGTATTTT. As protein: CASSLAGEVSADTQYF.

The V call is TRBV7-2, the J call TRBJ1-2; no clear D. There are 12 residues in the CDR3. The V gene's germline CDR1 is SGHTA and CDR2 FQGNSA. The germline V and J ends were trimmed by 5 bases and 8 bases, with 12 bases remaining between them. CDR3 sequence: CASSPNSGGYTF. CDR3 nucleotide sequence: TGTGCCAGCAGCCCCAACAGCGGCGGCTACACCTTC.

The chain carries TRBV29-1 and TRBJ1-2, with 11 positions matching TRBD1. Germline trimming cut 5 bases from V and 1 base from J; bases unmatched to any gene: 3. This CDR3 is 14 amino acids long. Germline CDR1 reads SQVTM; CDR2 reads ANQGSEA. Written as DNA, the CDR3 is TGCAGCGTTCCTGGGACAGGGGGTAACTATGGCTACACCTTC. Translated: CSVPGTGGNYGYTF.

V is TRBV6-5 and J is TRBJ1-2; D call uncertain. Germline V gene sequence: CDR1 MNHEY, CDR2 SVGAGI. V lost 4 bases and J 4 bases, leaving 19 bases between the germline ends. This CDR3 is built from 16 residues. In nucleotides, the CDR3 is TGTGCCAGCAGTTCCCCAGCAGAAACCCTGGCCTATGGCTACACCTTC. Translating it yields CASSSPAETLAYGYTF.

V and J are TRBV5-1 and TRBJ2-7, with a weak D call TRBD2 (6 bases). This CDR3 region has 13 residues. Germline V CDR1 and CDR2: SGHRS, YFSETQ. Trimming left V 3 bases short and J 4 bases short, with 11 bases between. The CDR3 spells CASSSPGAYEQYF. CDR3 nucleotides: TGCGCCAGCAGCTCACCGGGAGCTTACGAGCAGTACTTC.

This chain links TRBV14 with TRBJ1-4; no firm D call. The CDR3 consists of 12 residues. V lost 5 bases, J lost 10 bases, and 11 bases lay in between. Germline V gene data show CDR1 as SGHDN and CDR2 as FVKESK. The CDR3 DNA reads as TGTGCCAGCAGCACGCTCCGAGGAAAACTGTTTTTT. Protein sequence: CASSTLRGKLFF. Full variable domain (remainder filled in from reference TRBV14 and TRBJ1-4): EAGVTQFPSHSVIEKGQTVTLRCDPISGHDNLYWYRRVMGKEIKFLLHFVKESKQDESGMPNNRFLAERTGGTYSTLKVQPAELEDSGVYFCASSTLRGKLFFGSGTQLSVL.

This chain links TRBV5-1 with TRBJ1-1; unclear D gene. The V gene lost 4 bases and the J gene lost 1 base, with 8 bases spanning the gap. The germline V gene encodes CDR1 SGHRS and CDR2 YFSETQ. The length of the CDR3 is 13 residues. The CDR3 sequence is CASSHQKNTEAFF. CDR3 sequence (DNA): TGCGCCAGCAGCCATCAGAAGAACACTGAAGCTTTCTTT.

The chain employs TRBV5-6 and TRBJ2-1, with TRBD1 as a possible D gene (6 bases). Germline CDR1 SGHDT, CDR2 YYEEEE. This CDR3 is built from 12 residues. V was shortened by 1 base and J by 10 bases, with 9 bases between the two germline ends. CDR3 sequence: CASSLLGQEQFF. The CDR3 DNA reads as TGTGCCAGCAGCTTGTTAGGACAGGAGCAGTTCTTC.